Below are 8 T cell receptor beta chains sequenced from a single sample in a study of CD8+ T cells in alopecia areata. Sequencing templates came from extracted RNA that was reverse transcribed into cDNA. Repertoires were generated with immunoSEQ multiplex PCR, while TCRdb's copy carries only in-frame clones and drops some. The repertoire holds 140,000 or so clones, with approximately 49% as singletons. The sample was CD4+ T cells sorted from blood, taken at week 0. These receptors were collected from a human donor with alopecia areata.

The chain is built from TRBV14 and TRBJ2-5; D is ambiguous. V lost 1 base, J lost 5 bases, and 5 bases lay in between. In germline, CDR1 is SGHDN, CDR2 FVKESK. The CDR3 is 12 residues long. The DNA of the CDR3 is TGTGCCAGCAGCCAAGCGTGGGAGACCCAGTACTTC. Translation gives CASSQAWETQYF.

This chain connects TRBV6-5 to TRBJ2-3; 7 positions match TRBD2. CDR3 length: 14 residues. Germline CDR1 MNHEY, CDR2 SVGAGI. Trimming cost V 6 bases and J 1 base; bases outside gene matches: 4. This chain's CDR3 is CASRRAGGTDTQYF. CDR3 sequence (DNA): TGTGCCAGCAGAAGGGCGGGGGGCACAGATACGCAGTATTTT.

The chain uses TRBV6-5 and TRBJ1-2; D is ambiguous. The germline V gene encodes CDR1 MNHEY and CDR2 SVGAGI. The CDR3 is 14 amino acids. The V and J ends lost 9 bases and 4 bases respectively, with 18 bases between them. The CDR3 is CASPFSRDGYGYTF. CDR3 nucleotides: TGTGCCAGTCCCTTTTCCCGGGATGGCTATGGCTACACCTTC.

This rearrangement joins TRBV9 to TRBJ1-4; no definite D call. V lost 1 base and J lost 7, with 11 bases in between. The germline V gene encodes CDR1 SGDLS and CDR2 YYNGEE. CDR3 length: 14 amino acids. The CDR3 protein is CASSVNNRGEKLFF. The CDR3 DNA sequence: TGTGCCAGCAGCGTAAACAACAGAGGTGAAAAACTGTTTTTT.

V is TRBV28 and J is TRBJ2-5; TRBD1 agrees at 8 bases. Per the germline V gene, CDR1 is MDHEN and CDR2 is SYDVKM. Trimming at V came to 5 bases and at J to 3 bases, leaving 11 bases not matched to a gene. The CDR3 has 16 residues. The CDR3 loop is CASSAPGDRNKETQYF. The CDR3 nucleotides read TGTGCCAGCAGTGCCCCGGGGGACAGGAATAAAGAGACCCAGTACTTC.

This clone has only one observation. This CDR3 is also generated by other DNA sequences in the sample. The gene calls are TRBV29-1 and TRBJ2-5, with D possibly matching TRBD1 (6 bases). Trimming took off 3 bases at V and 2 bases at J, with 7 bases between the two ends. Germline V gene data show CDR1 as SQVTM and CDR2 as ANQGSEA. This CDR3 is 12 amino acids long. CDR3: CSVDRGQETQYF. The CDR3 region has the DNA TGCAGCGTTGACAGGGGTCAAGAGACCCAGTACTTC.

This clone is medium-sized in the sample. The CDR3 loop is CASSGTGLGQPQHF. CDR3 coding DNA: TGTGCCAGCTCCGGGACAGGGTTGGGGCAGCCCCAGCATTTT. This chain connects TRBV2 to TRBJ1-5; 9 positions match TRBD1. Losses at the gene ends were 8 bases for V and 7 bases for J; bases not matched to a gene: 9. The CDR3 covers 14 residues. Germline V gene data show CDR1 as SNHLY and CDR2 as FYNNEI.

The chain uses TRBV30 and TRBJ2-7, with D possibly being TRBD2 (7 bases). The CDR3 runs to 14 residues. CDR1 is GTSNPN and CDR2 is SVGIG in the germline V gene (reference sequence). V was pared by 3 bases and J by 4 bases, with 16 bases between. CDR3: CAWSKRGGAYEQYF. In DNA form, the CDR3 reads TGTGCCTGGAGCAAGAGGGGGGGCGCGTACGAGCAGTACTTC.